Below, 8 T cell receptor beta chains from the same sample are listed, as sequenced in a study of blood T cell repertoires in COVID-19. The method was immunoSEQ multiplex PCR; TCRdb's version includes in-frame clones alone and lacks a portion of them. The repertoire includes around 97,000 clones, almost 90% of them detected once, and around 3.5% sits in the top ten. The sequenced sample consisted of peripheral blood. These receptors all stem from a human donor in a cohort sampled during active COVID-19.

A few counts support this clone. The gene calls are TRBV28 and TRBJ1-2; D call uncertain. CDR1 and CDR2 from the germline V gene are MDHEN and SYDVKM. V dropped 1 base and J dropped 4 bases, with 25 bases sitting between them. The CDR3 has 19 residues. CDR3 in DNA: TGTGCCAGCAGTTTATACGTCCCGGGATTTACCACTGAGCGCTATGGCTACACCTTC. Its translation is CASSLYVPGFTTERYGYTF.

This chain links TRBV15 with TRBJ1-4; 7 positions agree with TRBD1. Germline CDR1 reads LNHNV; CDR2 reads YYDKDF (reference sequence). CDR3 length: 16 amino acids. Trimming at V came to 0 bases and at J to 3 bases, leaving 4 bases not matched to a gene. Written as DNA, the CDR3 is TGTGCCACCAGCAGAGATAGGGGGCTGTCTAATGAAAAACTGTTTTTT. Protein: CATSRDRGLSNEKLFF. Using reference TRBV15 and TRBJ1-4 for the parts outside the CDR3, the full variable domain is DAMVIQNPRYQVTQFGKPVTLSCSQTLNHNVMYWYQQKSSQAPKLLFHYYDKDFNNEADTPDNFQSRRPNTSFCFLDIRSPGLGDTAMYLCATSRDRGLSNEKLFFGSGTQLSVL.

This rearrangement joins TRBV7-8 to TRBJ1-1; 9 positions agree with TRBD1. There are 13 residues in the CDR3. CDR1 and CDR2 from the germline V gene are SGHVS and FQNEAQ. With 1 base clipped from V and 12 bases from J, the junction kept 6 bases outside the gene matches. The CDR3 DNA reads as TGTGCCAGCAGCTTAGAAACAGGGGGCGCGCCTTTCTTT. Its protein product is CASSLETGGAPFF. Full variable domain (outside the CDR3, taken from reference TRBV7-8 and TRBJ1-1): GAGVSQSPRYKVAKRGQDVALRCDPISGHVSLFWYQQALGQGPEFLTYFQNEAQLDKSGLPSDRFFAERPEGSVSTLKIQRTQQEDSAVYLCASSLETGGAPFFGQGTRLTVV.

CDR3 region: CASSLVQNYGYTF. Written as DNA, the CDR3 is TGTGCCAGCAGCTTAGTACAGAACTATGGCTACACCTTC. The chain has TRBV7-2 and TRBJ1-2; no firm D call. CDR1 and CDR2 (germline): SGHTA, FQGNSA. The CDR3 runs 13 residues. Trimming shortened V by 1 base and J by 2 bases, and 5 bases separated the two germline ends.

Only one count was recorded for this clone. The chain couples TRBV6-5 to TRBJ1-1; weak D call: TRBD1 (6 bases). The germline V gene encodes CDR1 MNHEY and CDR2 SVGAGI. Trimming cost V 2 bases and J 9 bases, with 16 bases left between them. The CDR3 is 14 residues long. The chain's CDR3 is CASSYNKNQGKAFF. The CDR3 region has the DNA TGTGCCAGCAGTTACAACAAGAACCAGGGGAAAGCTTTCTTT.

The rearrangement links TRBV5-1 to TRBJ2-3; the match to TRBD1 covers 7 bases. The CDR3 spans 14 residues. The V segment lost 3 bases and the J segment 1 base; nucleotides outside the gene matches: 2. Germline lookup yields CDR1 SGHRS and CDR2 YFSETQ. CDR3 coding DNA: TGCGCCAGCAGCTCCACAGGGGGCACAGATACGCAGTATTTT. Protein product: CASSSTGGTDTQYF.

CDR3 region: CASSGQGLGKNIQYF. Written as DNA, the CDR3 is TGTGCCAGCAGTGGACAGGGGCTGGGCAAAAACATTCAGTACTTC. The chain uses TRBV6-6 and TRBJ2-4, with 9 nucleotides matching TRBD1. The CDR3 totals 15 residues. CDR1 is MNHNY and CDR2 is SVGAGI in the germline V gene (reference sequence). With V trimmed by 5 bases and J by 3 bases, 5 bases remained unmatched.

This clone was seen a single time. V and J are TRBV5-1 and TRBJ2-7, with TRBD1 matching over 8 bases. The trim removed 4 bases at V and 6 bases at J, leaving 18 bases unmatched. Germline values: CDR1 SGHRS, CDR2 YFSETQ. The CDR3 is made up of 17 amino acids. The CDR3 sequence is CASSGSIYLPGQAEQYF. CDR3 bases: TGCGCCAGCAGCGGCTCTATCTATTTACCGGGACAGGCCGAGCAGTACTTC.